A selection of T cell receptor beta chains follows, all from one sample in a study of a mutant IDH1 vaccine in newly diagnosed glioma. The table came from immunoSEQ multiplex PCR; TCRdb's copy has only in-frame clones and leaves some out. The sample lists about 54,000 clones; roughly 80% were seen once. The antigens these receptors bind are not known. Specimen: PBMCs, collected from a glioma patient whose treatment included an IDH1 peptide vaccine. The receptor source for this set is a woman aged 45-59 years with glioma. CDR3s include the opening cysteine and the closing phenylalanine or tryptophan. The order of the fields is CDR3 protein, CDR3 length, J gene, V gene.

CDR3aa: CASSPLGTPSGNTIYF
len: 16
j_gene: TRBJ1-3
v_gene: TRBV14

CDR3aa: CASSTSGGLTDTQYF
len: 15
j_gene: TRBJ2-3
v_gene: TRBV9

CDR3aa: CASSDQGQESSYNSPLHF
len: 18
j_gene: TRBJ1-6
v_gene: TRBV6-4

CDR3aa: CASGLRGASSYEQYF
len: 15
j_gene: TRBJ2-7
v_gene: TRBV12-5

CDR3aa: CASSLASGVNEKLFF
len: 15
j_gene: TRBJ1-4
v_gene: TRBV5-1

CDR3aa: CASSVATGSGYGYTF
len: 15
j_gene: TRBJ1-2
v_gene: TRBV9

CDR3aa: CASSEKPHYGYTF
len: 13
j_gene: TRBJ1-2
v_gene: TRBV28

CDR3aa: CASSHGGGEGSYEQYF
len: 16
j_gene: TRBJ2-7
v_gene: TRBV9

CDR3aa: CAISERQGALGYTF
len: 14
j_gene: TRBJ1-2
v_gene: TRBV10-3

CDR3aa: CASSPLRAGRSYEQYF
len: 16
j_gene: TRBJ2-7
v_gene: TRBV19

CDR3aa: CASSLADPRNEKLFF
len: 15
j_gene: TRBJ1-4
v_gene: TRBV7-9

CDR3aa: CASSLARQSLPYEQYF
len: 16
j_gene: TRBJ2-7
v_gene: TRBV7-2

CDR3aa: CASSVGGGPYNEQFF
len: 15
j_gene: TRBJ2-1
v_gene: TRBV5-1

CDR3aa: CASSLNPAGDNEQFF
len: 15
j_gene: TRBJ2-1
v_gene: TRBV7-3

CDR3aa: CASNTEALRFGKLFF
len: 15
j_gene: TRBJ1-4
v_gene: TRBV6-1

CDR3aa: CASSLEGVGTEAFF
len: 14
j_gene: TRBJ1-1
v_gene: TRBV11-2

CDR3aa: CASIGGHIQYF
len: 11
j_gene: TRBJ2-4
v_gene: TRBV19

CDR3aa: CASRGGGSNEKLFF
len: 14
j_gene: TRBJ1-4
v_gene: TRBV6-5